The TCR beta chain described here comes from a study of shared clonotypes between healthy human individuals (dated by TCRdb to the early 2020s). With regard to the full study: The cohort comprised two women and a few men aged 18 to 49 years. For each donor, three plates each were used for CD4 naive and CD4 memory, two plates were used for CD8 naive, and one plate was used for CD8 memory. Per donor, leukapheresis produced somewhere between about 0.94 and 9.5 billion PBMCs. Different laboratories and diverse techniques were used to prepare libraries and sequence TCR repertoires, to increase sequencing depth and limit assay-specific biases. To estimate repertoire size and how much clonotypes are shared between individuals, the study performed deep sequencing of blood TCR repertoires from five healthy adults.

A remark on this clone: Its antigen has not been determined. No base quality information exists; no much larger clone differs at one position.

The CDR3, from cysteine to phenylalanine, totals 17 residues. The kept DNA is CDR3 alone, 51 bases in frame from the first base. The CDR1 and CDR2 encoded by the germline V gene (reference sequence) are LNHNV and YYDKDF. Ends trimmed: V by 1 base, J by 0 bases; bases unmatched to a gene: 7. Donors were healthy HIV-negative adults with no recently reported acute infections or vaccinations. Every donor was a Caucasian adult residing in Nashville, Tennessee, USA. CD4+ T cells were enriched by magnetic negative selection; naive cells were then positively selected on CD45RA, and the negative fraction formed the memory subset. Blood was obtained by leukapheresis, after which PBMCs were separated by Ficoll-Histopaque density gradient centrifugation and cryopreserved in liquid nitrogen vapor phase. Analytical flow cytometry was used to check the purity and quantity of each magnetically sorted T cell population. Genomic DNA was isolated from every sorted fraction and measured by UV absorbance on a Nanodrop 2000c.

Paper-wide results and their limitations: Higher generation probabilities were observed for clonotypes shared by all four sorted-subset donors than for non-shared clonotypes. Larger estimated clonotype richness was generally found for naive subsets than for memory subsets. Sampling was restricted to blood, and TCR repertoires in tissue are likely to differ from TCR repertoires in blood. Even with the large sequencing depth, rarefaction of the sorted-subset datasets indicated that sequencing was incomplete. Because the study included a small number of donors, the genetic and exposure-history diversity represented was limited. Sharing across a few donors was observed for approximately 5% of naive CD4, over 3% of naive CD8, about 2.3% of memory CD4, and over 0.3% of memory CD8 clonotypes. Pairwise subsampling led to the expectation that sequencing depth would affect the degree of clonotype sharing among donors.

Using the deep immunoSEQ assay, TCR CDR3 regions were amplified from genomic DNA by multiplex PCR. For each cell subset, the extracted genomic DNA was distributed evenly across all wells of several immunoSEQ 96-well plates, and each plate served as one replicate. Each replicate PCR for sorted subsets received about 200 ng genomic DNA, equal to about 30,000 T cell genomes. The purified libraries were quantified using a Qubit 3.0 fluorometer, sized with a Bioanalyzer 2100, and then quantified again using the KAPA Library Quantification kit. Every immunoSEQ 96-well plate was sequenced on a dedicated single-read 150-cycle Illumina NextSeq 550 flow cell. The study's own analysis went as follows. Because only junctional sequences without quality scores were contained in the immunoSEQ output, filtering matching that applied to full-length reads could not be performed. Sequences were annotated with PyIR, a Python wrapper for IgBLAST v1.9, using IMGT germline references to assign V/J genes and CDR3. Any read was removed if the V/J assignment was weak (E-value above 1e-6), the CDR3 was missing, or the read contained stop codons, out-of-frame junctions, or ambiguous translated residues. A V3J clonotype was defined by an identical inferred V gene, J gene, and CDR3 amino acid sequence. The percentage overlap between two repertoires was calculated by dividing the number of shared unique clonotypes by the size of the smaller repertoire. Three approaches were used to assess repertoire richness: RTK rarefaction, the Chao1 estimator, and Recon v2.1 estimates of unobserved clonotypes. Generation probabilities for all TCRbeta clonotypes obtained by the gDNA method from a handful of donors were computed using OLGA. In TCRdb, the immuneACCESS table is reduced to in-frame sequences with V and J assigned. These tables do not hold every clone; where another copy was compared, an unresolved V gene accounts for under half, and the others remain unexplained. V and J calls and clone size are copied from that table; D and trimming were computed from the DNA. This sample lists millions of clones; 80% to 95% were detected once. About 0.37% of the sample is held by the ten biggest clonotypes.

This clonotype was sampled from a man younger than 30 in good health. Some clones in this sample may be carry-over from other donors' samples. Sequencing was carried out using naive CD4+ T cells from PBMCs. Sample cell subset or site, as interpreted from the label and publication: CD45RA+ positively selected. The chain links TRBV15 with TRBJ2-3, with TRBD2 identical over 7 junction bases. The CDR3 sequence is CATSRGGAGLSTDTQYF. The DNA is as follows: TGTGCCACCAGCAGAGGAGGAGCGGGGCTCAGCACAGATACGCAGTATTTT.